Listed here are 7 T cell receptor beta chains from one sample, sequenced in a study of patients and donors after allogeneic stem cell transplantation. TCRdb re-called the RT-PCR reads through MiXCR, storing one row per CDR3 protein. The sample holds some 60,000 distinct CDR3 sequences; roughly 15% are singletons and the top ten take over 25%. Sequences were obtained from blood, either unsorted or a sorted T cell fraction (not recorded which). These receptors were taken from a human donor who was either an allogeneic HSCT recipient or a stem cell or donor lymphocyte infusion donor (not recorded which). It is not recorded whose cells these are; they may come from a transplant donor.

V is TRBV9 and J is TRBJ2-2; D unresolved. Between the trimmed V and J ends, which lost 3 bases and 5 bases, there was a span of 8 bases. Per germline, CDR1 SGDLS and CDR2 YYNGEE. There are 13 residues in the CDR3. The CDR3 sequence is CASSADGTGELFF. The CDR3 DNA is TGTGCCAGCAGCGCCGACGGGACCGGGGAGCTGTTTTTT. Full variable domain (remainder filled in from reference TRBV9 and TRBJ2-2): DSGVTQTPKHLITATGQRVTLRCSPRSGDLSVYWYQQSLDQGLQFLIQYYNGEERAKGNILERFSAQQFPDLHSELNLSSLELGDSALYFCASSADGTGELFFGEGSRLTVL.

This clonotype was counted only a few times. The rearrangement links TRBV5-1 to TRBJ2-7, with TRBD2 matching over 7 bases. This CDR3 contains 15 residues. CDR1 and CDR2 from the germline V gene are SGHRS and YFSETQ. With V trimmed by 2 bases and J by 3 bases, 8 bases remained unmatched. The CDR3 DNA sequence: TGCGCCAGCAGCTTCGGGCTAGCGGAGTTCTACGAGCAGTACTTC. Translated, it gives CASSFGLAEFYEQYF.

This clonotype was observed a few times. V usage is TRBV20-1 and J usage is TRBJ1-6, with 11 bases identical to TRBD1. Germline loops: CDR1 DFQATT, CDR2 SNEGSKA (reference sequence). The V and J ends lost 5 bases and 4 bases, in that order; junction bases with no gene match: 4. CDR3 size: 15 residues. This CDR3 is CSAQGQGGYNSPLHF. The DNA for the CDR3 is TGCAGTGCTCAGGGACAGGGGGGATATAATTCACCCCTCCACTTT.

This sequence joins TRBV11-2 and TRBJ2-7, with D uncertain. The CDR3 extends over 15 amino acids. Between the trimmed V and J ends, which lost 3 bases and 0 bases, there was a span of 12 bases. Germline V CDR1 and CDR2: SGHAT, FQNNGV. CDR3 protein: CASSFSFGNSYEQYF. The CDR3 DNA reads TGTGCCAGCAGCTTCTCCTTTGGCAACTCCTACGAGCAGTACTTC. Based on the CDR3 plus reference TRBV11-2 and TRBJ2-7, the full variable domain is EAGVAQSPRYKIIEKRQSVAFWCNPISGHATLYWYQQILGQGPKLLIQFQNNGVVDDSQLPKDRFSAERLKGVDSTLKIQPAKLEDSAVYLCASSFSFGNSYEQYFGPGTRLTVT.

The genes are TRBV27 and TRBJ2-7; D not certain. From germline, CDR1 is MNHEY and CDR2 SMNVEV (reference sequence). V dropped 3 bases and J dropped 6 bases, with 12 bases sitting between them. This CDR3 is 13 amino acids long. CDR3: CASSFRPSTEQYF. For the CDR3, the DNA is TGTGCCAGCAGTTTTCGTCCAAGTACCGAGCAGTACTTC.

The chain employs TRBV3-1 and TRBJ2-5; D uncertain. The CDR3 is made up of 13 amino acids. Per the germline V gene, CDR1 is LGHDT and CDR2 is YNNKEL (reference sequence). Trimming left V 3 bases short and J 4 bases short, with 9 bases between. In DNA, the CDR3 is TGTGCCAGCAGCCAGATCCTCACAGAGACCCAGTACTTC. It is translated as CASSQILTETQYF.

This clonotype has only a few counts. The V call is TRBV7-2, the J call TRBJ1-1, with D unresolved. Germline values: CDR1 SGHTA, CDR2 FQGNSA. This CDR3 is built from 15 residues. Trimming cost V 1 base and J 3 bases, with 12 bases left between them. The CDR3 sequence is CASSLGILWDTEAFF. The CDR3 DNA is TGTGCCAGCAGCTTAGGGATCTTATGGGACACTGAAGCTTTCTTT.